What follows are 10 T cell receptor beta chains derived from one specimen sequenced in a study of beta chain features in type 1 diabetes (dated by TCRdb to about 2018). The investigation overall reported the following: Type 1 diabetes patients showed a moderate but significant shortening of TCRB CDR3 length in all four CD4+ subsets.

Their target antigens are unknown. The library was made by the immunoSEQ multiplex PCR assay. The High Capacity cDNA Reverse Transcription Kit was used to reverse transcribe all of the isolated RNA, meaning that expressed TCRB transcripts were what got sequenced. Not all clones reach the TCRdb copy of this immuneACCESS table, which keeps in-frame sequences only. Checked studies attribute under half of the gap to unresolved V genes and leave the rest unexplained. This sample gives 600,000 to 700,000 clones in total; around 15% of them show up just once. The leading ten clones occupy about 0.02% of the sample. Sequencing was done on a sample of naive CD4+ T cells from blood. In light of the paper, this sample's cell subset or site label describes: true naive CD4+ T cells. These receptors all come from a man younger than 30 with type 1 diabetes.

This clone was found once. The chain is built from TRBV27 and TRBJ2-1; possibly TRBD2 for D (5 bases). V was trimmed by 2 bases and J by 4 bases, leaving 12 bases between them. CDR1 is MNHEY and CDR2 is SMNVEV in the germline V gene (reference sequence). This CDR3 contains 15 residues. CDR3 amino acids: CASSLQDSYYNEQFF. CDR3 nucleotides: TGTGCCAGCAGTTTACAGGACTCATATTACAATGAGCAGTTCTTC.

This clone was detected only a few times. This chain joins TRBV5-4 and TRBJ2-2, with 8 nucleotides matching TRBD2. This CDR3 is 17 amino acids long. CDR1 is SGHNT and CDR2 is YYREEE in the germline V gene (reference sequence). The ends lost 0 bases at V and 6 bases at J; junction bases unmatched: 10. CDR3 nucleotides: TGTGCCAGCAGCTTGGTCGGTAGCGGGGTAAAGGCCGGGGAGCTGTTTTTT. It translates to CASSLVGSGVKAGELFF.

This chain uses TRBV5-4 with TRBJ1-1, with a tentative D call TRBD1 (5 bases). Between the trimmed V and J ends, which lost 2 bases and 0 bases, there was a span of 8 bases. Germline assignment: CDR1 SGHNT and CDR2 YYREEE (reference sequence). The CDR3 loop spans 14 amino acids. CDR3 DNA sequence: TGTGCCAGCAGCTTAACAGGAATGAACACTGAAGCTTTCTTT. Translation: CASSLTGMNTEAFF.

This clone occurred once. This chain uses TRBV30 with TRBJ1-3, with D unclear. The V and J ends lost 3 bases and 0 bases respectively, with 6 bases between them. Germline-derived CDR1 and CDR2 are GTSNPN and SVGIG (reference sequence). CDR3 length: 13 residues. The DNA for the CDR3 is TGTGCCTGGAGACCAACCTCTGGAAACACCATATATTTT. Its translation: CAWRPTSGNTIYF.

The V gene is TRBV27, the J gene TRBJ1-3; no reliable D call. The ends were cut back, 4 bases at V and 2 bases at J, with 9 bases in the middle. CDR1 and CDR2 from the germline V gene are MNHEY and SMNVEV (reference sequence). The CDR3 contains 14 residues. In DNA, the CDR3 is TGTGCCAGCAGTTCCACCGCGGCTGGAAACACCATATATTTT. Its protein is CASSSTAAGNTIYF.

This clone was seen a handful of times. The rearrangement uses TRBV5-1 and TRBJ1-2; 7 bases fit TRBD1. The CDR3 sequence is 16 residues long. V shed 0 bases and J 4 bases; nucleotides not matched to a gene: 9. Germline CDR1 and CDR2: SGHRS and YFSETQ. DNA for the CDR3: TGCGCCAGCAGCTTGGGGACAGGCCCACAATCCTATGGCTACACCTTC. This codes for CASSLGTGPQSYGYTF.

The rearrangement links TRBV11-2 to TRBJ2-1; tentatively, D is TRBD2 (5 bases). This CDR3 has 16 amino acids. Germline-derived CDR1 and CDR2 are SGHAT and FQNNGV. The V gene lost 1 base and the J gene lost 6 bases, with 16 bases spanning the gap. This CDR3 reads CASSLVAGPWPNEQFF. The CDR3 nucleotides read TGTGCCAGCAGCTTAGTCGCGGGCCCTTGGCCCAATGAGCAGTTCTTC. The entire variable domain, with the rest obtained from reference TRBV11-2 and TRBJ2-1, is as follows: EAGVAQSPRYKIIEKRQSVAFWCNPISGHATLYWYQQILGQGPKLLIQFQNNGVVDDSQLPKDRFSAERLKGVDSTLKIQPAKLEDSAVYLCASSLVAGPWPNEQFFGPGTRLTVL.

The CDR3 loop reads CAWSTGGLVSQPQHF. CDR3 sequence (DNA): TGTGCCTGGAGCACAGGGGGCTTGGTTAGTCAGCCCCAGCATTTT. This chain connects TRBV30 to TRBJ1-5; 9 nucleotides match TRBD1. The CDR3 is 15 residues long. The germline CDR1 and CDR2 sequences are GTSNPN and SVGIG (reference sequence). The V gene end was trimmed by 3 bases and the J gene end by 6 bases; junction bases not matched to a gene: 9.

The chain carries TRBV7-8 and TRBJ1-2, with D hard to call. Per germline, CDR1 SGHVS and CDR2 FQNEAQ. The CDR3 runs 13 residues. Deletions cut 1 base from V and 3 bases from J, with 6 bases between. The CDR3 here is CASSLGDHYGYTF. In nucleotides, the CDR3 is TGTGCCAGCAGCTTAGGTGACCACTATGGCTACACCTTC. Drawing the rest from reference TRBV7-8 and TRBJ1-2, the complete variable domain is GAGVSQSPRYKVAKRGQDVALRCDPISGHVSLFWYQQALGQGPEFLTYFQNEAQLDKSGLPSDRFFAERPEGSVSTLKIQRTQQEDSAVYLCASSLGDHYGYTFGSGTRLTVV.

This clone was observed a few times. V and J are TRBV5-4 and TRBJ1-2, with a weak D call TRBD1 (5 bases). This CDR3 contains 14 residues. The V and J ends lost 3 bases and 4 bases respectively, with 13 bases between them. CDR1 and CDR2 from the germline V gene are SGHNT and YYREEE (reference sequence). The CDR3 bases are TGTGCCAGCAGCTCCACGCGGGACGGCTATGGCTACACCTTC. It codes for CASSSTRDGYGYTF.